This T cell receptor beta chain was obtained from a study of OX40 agonist ivuxolimab in advanced cancers. Method: immunoSEQ multiplex PCR; TCRdb's copy keeps in-frame clones and lacks some. The top ten hold more than 3% of the sample, which has 57,000 or so clones, roughly nine tenths seen once. The CDR3 runs to 15 residues. CDR1 is SGDLS and CDR2 is YYNGEE in the germline V gene. V was clipped by 0 bases and J by 5 bases; unmatched bases: 5. This TCR derives from an adult with an advanced solid tumor such as melanoma, head and neck, liver or kidney cancer. This chain connects TRBV9 to TRBJ1-1; TRBD1 agrees at 9 bases. The sample was CD4+ or CD8+ T cells sorted from blood, taken in a trial of the OX40 agonist ivuxolimab. The CDR3 loop reads CASSVDGQGRTEAFF. For the CDR3, the DNA is TGTGCCAGCAGCGTAGATGGACAGGGGAGGACTGAAGCTTTCTTT. Full variable domain (missing parts from reference TRBV9 and TRBJ1-1): DSGVTQTPKHLITATGQRVTLRCSPRSGDLSVYWYQQSLDQGLQFLIQYYNGEERAKGNILERFSAQQFPDLHSELNLSSLELGDSALYFCASSVDGQGRTEAFFGQGTRLTVV.